Below, one T cell receptor beta chain is given with its context. Its antigen is as yet unknown. This sequence may be a read error, since a much larger clone differs from it by one base. Investigators prepared the TCR beta libraries by applying iRepertoire HTBI primers and Arm-PCR of CDR3 regions. TCRdb ran MiXCR on the multiplex PCR reads and lists one entry per CDR3 protein. The sample holds roughly 500,000 distinct CDR3 sequences, about 22% seen once. Documented time point: persistent/refractory GD, antithyroid drugs over 5 years with positive TRAb. PBMC-extracted RNA yielded the TCR library. Patients with Graves' disease were diagnosed by American Thyroid Association guidelines. The data derive from a study of regulatory T cells in long-lasting Graves disease. About the research overall: The criterion for persistent Graves' disease was over 5 years of antithyroid drugs with positive TSH receptor antibodies. Study observations and caveats: Thyroid tissue was not studied; only peripheral blood was. New patients shared 950 to 1,000 public clonotypes, fewer than the 2,500 to 3,000 shared by persistent patients.

CDR1 is MNHEY, CDR2 SVGEGT, per germline. This CDR3 has 17 amino acids. V lost 8 bases, J lost 3 bases, and 15 bases stayed unmatched. This specimen was peripheral blood mononuclear cells (PBMCs), taken when the disease was refractory, from a patient treated with antithyroid drugs. The sequence derives from a female donor with Graves disease. The chain has TRBV6-2 or TRBV6-3 and TRBJ1-5; 8 bases align to TRBD1. CDR3 nucleotides: TGTGCCAGCGATAATCCGGGACAGGCCACGCACAATCAGCCCCAGCATTTT. Encoded protein: CASDNPGQATHNQPQHF.